This record concerns one T cell receptor (beta chain) sequence. Its antigen is undetermined. Between the trimmed V and J ends, which lost 7 bases and 0 bases, there was a span of 13 bases. Germline CDR1 is SEHNR and CDR2 is FQNEAQ (reference sequence). The CDR3 is made up of 15 amino acids. This record comes from a study of T cell responses to AZD1222 COVID-19 vaccine. Findings and caveats of the study: Targeting of unmutated variant regions was reportedly seen in nearly half of spike-specific TCRs. Spike-specific TCR depth and breadth grew after two AZD1222 doses. Across spike, vaccine-associated CD4 TCRs were found, dominant at 160-218 and 743-854.

The assay was immunoSEQ multiplex PCR, and TCRdb's table has in-frame clones only and misses some. The table shows 130,000 to 150,000 clones, with 85% to 95% occurring only once. The starting material was peripheral blood, obtained after recovery from COVID-19. The origin of this receptor is an adult who had recovered from COVID-19. This rearrangement joins TRBV7-9 to TRBJ2-4; no clear D gene. The DNA of the CDR3 is TGTGCCAGCACCCATGGGGTCCTAGCCAAAAACATTCAGTACTTC. It encodes CASTHGVLAKNIQYF.